This passage covers 18 T cell receptor beta chains from one sample sequenced in a study of T cell changes during pregnancy in multiple sclerosis. The table came from immunoSEQ multiplex PCR; TCRdb's copy has only in-frame clones and leaves some out. The sample has just under 95,000 clones; approximately 92% are singletons. The starting material was peripheral blood, obtained in the first trimester of pregnancy. All receptors derive from a female donor with multiple sclerosis, enrolled in a pregnancy study.

This sequence joins TRBV5-1 and TRBJ2-5, with D possibly being TRBD2 (6 bases). In germline, CDR1 is SGHRS, CDR2 YFSETQ. Trimming shortened V by 3 bases and J by 1 base, and 16 bases separated the two germline ends. The CDR3 extends over 16 amino acids. The CDR3 region is CASSSGSAGIQETQYF. The CDR3 region has the DNA TGCGCCAGCAGCTCAGGATCGGCGGGGATCCAAGAGACCCAGTACTTC.

V gene TRBV6-1 combines with J gene TRBJ2-7; maybe TRBD2 (5 bases). CDR1 is MNHNS and CDR2 is SASEGT in the germline V gene. This CDR3 contains 15 residues. The V and J ends lost 3 bases and 1 base respectively, with 13 bases between them. The CDR3 nucleotides read TGTGCCAGCAGTGATGTCAGGACTGCTTCCTACGAGCAGTACTTC. Its translation: CASSDVRTASYEQYF.

This clone was seen just once. The rearrangement joins TRBV6-1 to TRBJ2-3; D gene uncertain. The CDR3 covers 15 residues. CDR1 and CDR2 (germline): MNHNS, SASEGT. The germline V and J ends were trimmed by 4 bases and 2 bases, with 13 bases remaining between them. CDR3 sequence: CASSGLPPFTDTQYF. CDR3 DNA sequence: TGTGCCAGCAGTGGACTTCCCCCTTTCACAGATACGCAGTATTTT.

V is TRBV19 and J is TRBJ2-6, with TRBD1 as a possible D gene (6 bases). This CDR3 is built from 16 residues. The germline CDR1 and CDR2 sequences are LNHDA and SQIVND (reference sequence). Trimming removed 7 bases from V and 1 base from J, with 14 bases in between. CDR3 nucleotide sequence: TGTGCCAGTAAGGACAGCACTGTATCTGGGGCCAACGTCCTGACTTTC. It is translated as CASKDSTVSGANVLTF.

The rearrangement links TRBV11-2 to TRBJ2-3; D perhaps matches TRBD1 (6 bases). Germline V gene lookup returns CDR1 SGHAT and CDR2 FQNNGV. The CDR3 runs 15 residues. V was clipped by 5 bases and J by 0 bases, with 12 bases between them. CDR3 protein: CASSLDRTSTDTQYF. In DNA, the CDR3 is TGTGCCAGCAGCCTCGACAGGACGAGCACAGATACGCAGTATTTT.

The chain uses TRBV7-2 and TRBJ2-7, with TRBD2 matching 11 bases. The V and J ends lost 1 base and 3 bases, in that order; junction bases with no gene match: 2. This CDR3 region has 15 residues. In germline, CDR1 is SGHTA, CDR2 FQGNSA. CDR3 sequence: CASSLGLAGLYEQYF. The CDR3 DNA is TGTGCCAGCAGCTTAGGACTAGCGGGACTCTACGAGCAGTACTTC.

V and J are TRBV4-3 and TRBJ2-2, with D perhaps matching TRBD1 (5 bases). The CDR3 covers 14 residues. Trimming shortened V by 0 bases and J by 8 bases, and 10 bases separated the two germline ends. Germline CDR1 is LGHNA and CDR2 is YSLEER. The CDR3 nucleotides are TGCGCCAGCAGCCAAGATTCCAGGGCGGGGGAGCTGTTTTTT. Protein: CASSQDSRAGELFF.

This clone showed up just once. The chain joins TRBV5-4 to TRBJ2-7; perhaps TRBD1 as D (6 bases). There are 15 residues in the CDR3. The V gene lost 3 bases and the J gene lost 2 bases, with 15 bases spanning the gap. CDR1 is SGHNT and CDR2 is YYREEE in the germline V gene (reference sequence). The CDR3 bases are TGTGCCAGCAGCTGGATCCCGACAGGAGCCTACGAGCAGTACTTC. Its translation: CASSWIPTGAYEQYF.

The chain uses TRBV11-2 and TRBJ2-7; a possible D gene is TRBD2 (5 bases). Germline CDR1 SGHAT, CDR2 FQNNGV. The CDR3 totals 13 residues. V was shortened by 1 base and J by 6 bases, with 10 bases between the two germline ends. The CDR3 region is CASSLGKAVEQYF. The CDR3 nucleotides read TGTGCCAGCAGCTTAGGTAAAGCGGTCGAGCAGTACTTC.

V gene TRBV28 combines with J gene TRBJ2-7; the D gene is possibly TRBD2 (6 bases). The V and J ends lost 2 bases and 4 bases respectively, with 9 bases between them. This CDR3 contains 13 residues. CDR1 and CDR2 from the germline V gene are MDHEN and SYDVKM. The CDR3 loop reads CASSLTSKYEQYF. The CDR3, as DNA: TGTGCCAGCAGTTTAACTAGCAAGTACGAGCAGTACTTC.

Concerning this clone: This specimen includes other DNA sequences encoding the same CDR3. The rearrangement links TRBV5-1 to TRBJ1-1, with D perhaps TRBD1 (6 bases). Trimming removed 0 bases from V and 4 bases from J, with 10 bases in between. CDR3 size: 14 residues. CDR1 SGHRS and CDR2 YFSETQ come from the germline V gene. This CDR3 is CASSLGGGGTEAFF. DNA for the CDR3: TGCGCCAGCAGCTTGGGGGGAGGGGGCACTGAAGCTTTCTTT.

This chain links TRBV27 with TRBJ2-7; D unclear. This CDR3 is built from 13 residues. Per the germline V gene, CDR1 is MNHEY and CDR2 is SMNVEV (reference sequence). V was cut by 2 bases and J by 1 base, with 6 bases left in between. CDR3 sequence reads: CASSLKPSYEQYF. As DNA, the CDR3 is TGTGCCAGCAGTTTAAAGCCTTCCTACGAGCAGTACTTC.

This chain links TRBV7-9 with TRBJ2-3, with 11 bases lining up with TRBD2. Trimming cost V 1 base and J 0 bases; bases outside gene matches: 6. The CDR3 sequence is 18 residues long. From germline, CDR1 is SEHNR and CDR2 FQNEAQ (reference sequence). CDR3 in DNA: TGTGCCAGCAGCTTAGGTGTTGGGACTAGCGGCAGCACAGATACGCAGTATTTT. As protein: CASSLGVGTSGSTDTQYF. Combining the CDR3 with reference TRBV7-9 and TRBJ2-3 gives the whole variable domain DTGVSQNPRHKITKRGQNVTFRCDPISEHNRLYWYRQTLGQGPEFLTYFQNEAQLEKSRLLSDRFSAERPKGSFSTLEIQRTEQGDSAMYLCASSLGVGTSGSTDTQYFGPGTRLTVL.

The rearrangement uses TRBV10-3 and TRBJ2-3; 8 nucleotides match TRBD2. The V gene's germline CDR1 is ENHRY and CDR2 SYGVKD. This CDR3 spans 15 amino acids. V shed 0 bases, J shed 5 bases, and the junction held 4 bases outside the gene matches. The chain's CDR3 is CAISESGGRLDTQYF. As DNA, the CDR3 is TGTGCCATCAGTGAGTCTGGCGGGAGGTTAGATACGCAGTATTTT.

The V gene is TRBV5-1, the J gene TRBJ2-7, with 11 bases matching TRBD2. CDR3 length: 15 residues. The V gene's germline CDR1 is SGHRS and CDR2 YFSETQ. The V gene end was trimmed by 1 base and the J gene end by 1 base; junction bases not matched to a gene: 1. CDR3 bases: TGCGCCAGCAGCTTGTTAGCGGGAGGGTCCTACGAGCAGTACTTC. It encodes CASSLLAGGSYEQYF.

This chain uses TRBV7-9 with TRBJ1-2; perhaps TRBD1 as D (5 bases). The V and J ends lost 4 bases and 7 bases respectively, with 13 bases between them. CDR1 is SEHNR, CDR2 FQNEAQ, per germline (reference sequence). The CDR3 consists of 13 residues. CDR3 in amino acids: CASSYGTAGGYTF. Here the CDR3 DNA reads TGTGCCAGCAGCTACGGGACTGCCGGTGGCTACACCTTC.

The chain couples TRBV9 to TRBJ2-7, with 12 bases identical to TRBD2. V was clipped by 0 bases and J by 3 bases; unmatched bases: 7. Germline loops: CDR1 SGDLS, CDR2 YYNGEE. This CDR3 contains 17 residues. CDR3: CASSVGATSGSGYEQYF. CDR3 nucleotide sequence: TGTGCCAGCAGCGTAGGTGCGACTAGCGGGAGCGGCTACGAGCAGTACTTC.

The chain uses TRBV18 and TRBJ2-3; TRBD1 might be the D (5 bases). From germline, CDR1 is KGHSH and CDR2 LQKENI. CDR3 length: 14 amino acids. V was shortened by 3 bases and J by 2 bases, with 9 bases between the two germline ends. CDR3 nucleotides: TGTGCCAGCTCACCCAATGGGGCCACAGATACGCAGTATTTT. This encodes CASSPNGATDTQYF.